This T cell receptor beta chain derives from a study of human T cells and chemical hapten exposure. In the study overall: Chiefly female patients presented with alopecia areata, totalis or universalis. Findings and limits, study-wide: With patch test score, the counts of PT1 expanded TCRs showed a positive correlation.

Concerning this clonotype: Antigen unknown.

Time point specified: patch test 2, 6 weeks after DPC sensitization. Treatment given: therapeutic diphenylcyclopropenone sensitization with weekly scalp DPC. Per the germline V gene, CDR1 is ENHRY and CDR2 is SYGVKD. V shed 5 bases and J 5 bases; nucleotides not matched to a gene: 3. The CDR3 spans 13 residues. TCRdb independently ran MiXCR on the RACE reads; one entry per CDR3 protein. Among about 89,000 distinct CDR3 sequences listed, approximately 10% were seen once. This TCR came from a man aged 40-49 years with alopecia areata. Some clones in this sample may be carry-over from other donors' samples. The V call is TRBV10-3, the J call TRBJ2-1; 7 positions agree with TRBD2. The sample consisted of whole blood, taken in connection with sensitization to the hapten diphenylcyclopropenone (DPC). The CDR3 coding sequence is TGTGCCATCAGTAGCGGGATAGACAATGAGCAGTTCTTC. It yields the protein CAISSGIDNEQFF.